The 19 T cell receptor beta chains given below trace back to one sample, sequenced in a study of cytomegalovirus exposure and HLA in healthy donors. With 60 Vbeta and 13 Jbeta primers, the PCR was carried out. Generated by immunoSEQ multiplex PCR, the TCRdb table keeps only in-frame clones and is missing some. Of approximately 120,000 clones listed, 70% to 80% were seen once; the top ten hold about 9.1%. The specimen sequenced was PBMCs. These receptors came from a woman in her forties or fifties in good health and CMV-seropositive.

The chain combines TRBV9 with TRBJ1-4; D is unclear. This CDR3 region has 16 residues. CDR1 and CDR2 from the germline V gene are SGDLS and YYNGEE. V shed 0 bases and J shed 7 bases, with 16 bases lying between them. CDR3 sequence (DNA): TGTGCCAGCAGCGTAGCCCCGGAGGCGACGAGTGAAAAACTGTTTTTT. It encodes CASSVAPEATSEKLFF.

This clone was counted between two and nine times. The chain joins TRBV4-3 to TRBJ1-4; weak D call: TRBD1 (5 bases). The CDR3 loop spans 20 amino acids. V gave up 4 bases and J gave up 8 bases, with 32 bases separating them. The germline V gene encodes CDR1 LGHNA and CDR2 YSLEER. The CDR3 coding sequence is TGCGCCAGCAGCCGTAGAATACGGGGAAACGTGGGGGATGGAGGGGAAAAACTGTTTTTT. As protein: CASSRRIRGNVGDGGEKLFF.

In this sample, this clone turned up once. The chain has TRBV6-6 and TRBJ2-7; D uncertain. The CDR3 runs 12 residues. Germline CDR1 is MNHNY and CDR2 is SVGAGI (reference sequence). V lost 5 bases to trimming and J lost 7 bases, with 12 bases between them. The CDR3 region is CASSPAATEQYF. The CDR3 nucleotides are TGTGCCAGCAGTCCCGCGGCGACGGAGCAGTACTTC.

V gene TRBV6-5 combines with J gene TRBJ2-7; weak D call: TRBD1 (6 bases). The CDR3 is 16 amino acids. Germline assignment: CDR1 MNHEY and CDR2 SVGAGI. Trimming took off 0 bases at V and 1 base at J, with 13 bases between the two ends. CDR3 sequence (DNA): TGTGCCAGCAGTTACTCGAGTGGGGACAATTCCTACGAGCAGTACTTC. This sequence encodes CASSYSSGDNSYEQYF.

This clone has only a few counts. The chain employs TRBV19 and TRBJ1-5; the D gene is possibly TRBD1 (5 bases). Looked up from germline, CDR1 is LNHDA and CDR2 is SQIVND (reference sequence). The CDR3 sequence is 14 residues long. Between the trimmed V and J ends, which lost 6 bases and 6 bases, there was a span of 15 bases. In DNA form, the CDR3 reads TGTGCCAGTAGGGGCGACAGACCGAGTCAGCCCCAGCATTTT. It encodes CASRGDRPSQPQHF.

J is TRBJ1-6 and V is TRBV30; D is possibly TRBD1 (5 bases). Germline V gene lookup returns CDR1 GTSNPN and CDR2 SVGIG (reference sequence). The CDR3 runs 13 residues. V shed 0 bases and J shed 7 bases, with 7 bases lying between them. The CDR3 region is CAWSVSGNSPLHF. CDR3 DNA: TGTGCCTGGAGTGTATCAGGGAATTCACCCCTCCACTTT.

The genes are TRBV4-3 and TRBJ2-7, with 7 bases matching TRBD2. J lost 6 bases, V lost 1 base, and 15 bases had no gene match. From germline, CDR1 is LGHNA and CDR2 YSLEER. This CDR3 region has 17 residues. As DNA, the CDR3 is TGCGCCAGCAGCCAAGGGACTCCCGGGACTACCTCCGTCGAGCAGTACTTC. Its protein product is CASSQGTPGTTSVEQYF.

The V gene is TRBV11-3, the J gene TRBJ1-1; perhaps TRBD1 as D (5 bases). This CDR3 has 14 amino acids. Per the germline V gene, CDR1 is SGHNT and CDR2 is YENEEA. Trimming took off 7 bases at V and 4 bases at J, with 16 bases between the two ends. In nucleotides, the CDR3 is TGTGCCAGCATGGACATCTCTTTCGGCACTGAAGCTTTCTTT. Encoded protein: CASMDISFGTEAFF.

V gene TRBV27 combines with J gene TRBJ2-1; 13 bases map to TRBD2. Germline V CDR1 and CDR2: MNHEY, SMNVEV (reference sequence). CDR3 length equals 14 residues. The junction had 2 bases not matched to a gene; V was cut back by 8 bases and J by 4 bases. This CDR3 is CASRGLAGYNEQFF. The CDR3 bases are TGTGCCAGCCGGGGACTAGCGGGGTACAATGAGCAGTTCTTC.

V gene TRBV7-2 combines with J gene TRBJ1-1; D call uncertain. Germline lookup yields CDR1 SGHTA and CDR2 FQGNSA. The ends were cut back, 5 bases at V and 2 bases at J, with 12 bases in the middle. The CDR3 consists of 14 residues. The CDR3, as DNA: TGTGCCAGCAGCCCGTCGGGGTTAAACACTGAAGCTTTCTTT. Translation: CASSPSGLNTEAFF.

This clone showed up just a few times. The V and J genes are TRBV9 and TRBJ2-5; 9 bases map to TRBD1. Per the germline V gene, CDR1 is SGDLS and CDR2 is YYNGEE. Trimming at V came to 1 base and at J to 3 bases, leaving 1 base not matched to a gene. The length of the CDR3 is 14 residues. The CDR3 loop is CASSVRDREETQYF. In DNA form, the CDR3 reads TGTGCCAGCAGCGTAAGGGACAGGGAAGAGACCCAGTACTTC.

This chain uses TRBV19 with TRBJ1-4, with TRBD1 as a possible D gene (5 bases). The length of the CDR3 is 14 residues. Germline CDR1 is LNHDA and CDR2 is SQIVND (reference sequence). Trimming cost V 11 bases and J 6 bases, with 19 bases left between them. Written as DNA, the CDR3 is TGTGCCTTGAAAAAGTTAGGGGTCGATGAAAAACTGTTTTTT. It translates to CALKKLGVDEKLFF.

The chain is built from TRBV30 and TRBJ2-7; TRBD2 agrees at 7 bases. This CDR3 contains 13 residues. Germline V lookup: CDR1 GTSNPN, CDR2 SVGIG (reference sequence). V lost 7 bases, J lost 2 bases, and 8 bases stayed unmatched. CDR3 in DNA: TGTGCCTTGGCGGGACTATCCCCCTACGAGCAGTACTTC. Translation gives CALAGLSPYEQYF.

This clone occurred a few times. The chain recombines TRBV4-3 with TRBJ2-3, with a tentative D call TRBD1 (6 bases). Deletions cut 4 bases from V and 1 base from J, with 15 bases between. The CDR3 is 16 residues long. The germline gives CDR1 LGHNA, CDR2 YSLEER. The CDR3 sequence: CASSLEPGHGTDTQYF. CDR3 nucleotides: TGCGCCAGCAGCCTAGAGCCGGGACATGGCACAGATACGCAGTATTTT.

This clone has only a few counts. The gene calls are TRBV10-1 and TRBJ1-1, with D perhaps matching TRBD1 (5 bases). Germline V CDR1 and CDR2: WNHNN, SYGVQD (reference sequence). V was trimmed by 7 bases and J by 1 base, leaving 13 bases between them. The CDR3 has 14 residues. The CDR3 protein is CASTTQGWNTEAFF. DNA for the CDR3: TGCGCCAGCACCACCCAGGGCTGGAACACTGAAGCTTTCTTT.

J is TRBJ2-5 and V is TRBV15; D is uncertain. Germline V lookup: CDR1 LNHNV, CDR2 YYDKDF (reference sequence). Between the trimmed V and J ends, which lost 1 base and 5 bases, there was a span of 8 bases. The CDR3 has 13 residues. CDR3 amino acids: CATSRGVLETQYF. DNA for the CDR3: TGTGCCACCAGCAGAGGCGTTTTGGAGACCCAGTACTTC.

V and J are TRBV10-3 and TRBJ2-5; the match to TRBD2 covers 10 bases. The germline V gene has CDR1 ENHRY and CDR2 SYGVKD. This CDR3 is 15 amino acids long. V shed 5 bases, J shed 5 bases, and the junction held 8 bases outside the gene matches. The CDR3: CAISIAGTSVETQYF. CDR3 bases: TGTGCCATCAGTATCGCCGGGACTAGCGTTGAGACCCAGTACTTC.

The chain employs TRBV29-1 and TRBJ1-1; D is undetermined. Germline values: CDR1 SQVTM, CDR2 ANQGSEA. The CDR3 is made up of 10 amino acids. The V and J ends lost 0 bases and 8 bases respectively, with 4 bases between them. In DNA form, the CDR3 reads TGCAGCGTTGAAGAGGCAGAAGCTTTCTTT. It encodes CSVEEAEAFF.

The chain has TRBV5-4 and TRBJ2-2; 8 nucleotides match TRBD2. CDR1 and CDR2 from the germline V gene are SGHNT and YYREEE (reference sequence). Trimming removed 1 base from V and 5 bases from J; junction bases left unmatched: 4. This CDR3 is 15 amino acids long. The CDR3 loop is CASSLRAGETGELFF. The CDR3 DNA reads TGTGCCAGCAGCTTGAGAGCGGGAGAGACCGGGGAGCTGTTTTTT.